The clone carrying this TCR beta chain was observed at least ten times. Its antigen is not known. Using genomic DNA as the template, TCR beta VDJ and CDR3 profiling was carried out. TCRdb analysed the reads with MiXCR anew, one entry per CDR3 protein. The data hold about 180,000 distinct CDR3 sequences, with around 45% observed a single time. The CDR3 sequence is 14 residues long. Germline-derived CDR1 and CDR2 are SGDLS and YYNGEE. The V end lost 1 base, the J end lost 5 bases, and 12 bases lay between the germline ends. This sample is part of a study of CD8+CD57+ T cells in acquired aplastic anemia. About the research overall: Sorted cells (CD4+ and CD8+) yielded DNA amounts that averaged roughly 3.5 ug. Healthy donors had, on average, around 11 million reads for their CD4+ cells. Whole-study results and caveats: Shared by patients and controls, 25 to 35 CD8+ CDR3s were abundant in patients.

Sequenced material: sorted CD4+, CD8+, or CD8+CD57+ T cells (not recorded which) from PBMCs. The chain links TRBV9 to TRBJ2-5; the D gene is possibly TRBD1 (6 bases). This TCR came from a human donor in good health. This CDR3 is CASSVYGGLETQYF. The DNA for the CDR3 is TGTGCCAGCAGCGTATATGGGGGCCTGGAGACCCAGTACTTC.